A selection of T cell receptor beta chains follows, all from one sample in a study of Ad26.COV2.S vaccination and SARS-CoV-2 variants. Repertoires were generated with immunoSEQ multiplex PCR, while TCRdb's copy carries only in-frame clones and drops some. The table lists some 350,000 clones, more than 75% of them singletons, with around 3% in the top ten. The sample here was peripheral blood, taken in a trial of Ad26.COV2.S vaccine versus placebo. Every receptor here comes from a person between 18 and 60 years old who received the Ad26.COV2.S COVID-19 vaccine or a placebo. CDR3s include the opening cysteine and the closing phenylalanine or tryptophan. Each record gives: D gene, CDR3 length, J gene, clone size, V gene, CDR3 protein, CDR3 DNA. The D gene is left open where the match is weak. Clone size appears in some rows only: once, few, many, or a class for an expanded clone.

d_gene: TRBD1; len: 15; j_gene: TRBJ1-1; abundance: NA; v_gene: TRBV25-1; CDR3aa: CASGETGVLDTEAFF; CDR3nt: TGTGCCAGCGGAGAGACAGGGGTCCTCGACACTGAAGCTTTCTTT
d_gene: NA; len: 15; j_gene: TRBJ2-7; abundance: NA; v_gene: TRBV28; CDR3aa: CASSFQARGSYEQYF; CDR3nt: TGTGCCAGCAGTTTTCAAGCCAGGGGATCCTACGAGCAGTACTTC
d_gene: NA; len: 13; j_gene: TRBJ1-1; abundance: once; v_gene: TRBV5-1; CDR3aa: CASTDGRYTEAFF; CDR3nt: TGCGCCAGCACCGACGGACGATACACTGAAGCTTTCTTT
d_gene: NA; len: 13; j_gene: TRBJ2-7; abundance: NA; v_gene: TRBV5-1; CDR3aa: CASGKTGSYEQYF; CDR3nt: TGCGCCAGCGGAAAGACAGGCTCCTACGAGCAGTACTTC
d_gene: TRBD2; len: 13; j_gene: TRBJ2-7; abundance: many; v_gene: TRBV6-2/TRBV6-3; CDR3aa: CASSPLAVYEQYF; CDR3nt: TGTGCCAGCAGTCCCCTAGCGGTCTACGAGCAGTACTTC
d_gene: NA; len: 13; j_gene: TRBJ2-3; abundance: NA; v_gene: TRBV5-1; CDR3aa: CASRRDYTDTQYF; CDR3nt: TGCGCCAGCAGAAGGGATTACACAGATACGCAGTATTTT
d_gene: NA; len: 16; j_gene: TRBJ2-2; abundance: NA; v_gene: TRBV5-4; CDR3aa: CASSPDGWSVTGELFF; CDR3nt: TGTGCCAGCAGCCCCGACGGGTGGTCGGTGACCGGGGAGCTGTTTTTT
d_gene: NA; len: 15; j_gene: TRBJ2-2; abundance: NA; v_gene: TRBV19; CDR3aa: CASSMGLTNTGELFF; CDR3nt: TGTGCCAGTAGTATGGGACTTACGAACACCGGGGAGCTGTTTTTT
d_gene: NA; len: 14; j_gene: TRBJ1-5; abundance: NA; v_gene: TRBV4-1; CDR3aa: CASSQDWFDQPQHF; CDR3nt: TGCGCCAGCAGCCAAGATTGGTTCGATCAGCCCCAGCATTTT
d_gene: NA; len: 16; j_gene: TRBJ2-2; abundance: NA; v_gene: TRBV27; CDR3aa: CASSLSGGLSTGELFF; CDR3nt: TGTGCCAGCAGTTTATCGGGGGGGCTGAGCACCGGGGAGCTGTTTTTT
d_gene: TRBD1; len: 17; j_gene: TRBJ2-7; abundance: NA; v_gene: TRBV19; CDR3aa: CASSISFGRQGYYEQYF; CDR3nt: TGTGCCAGTAGTATATCGTTTGGGAGACAGGGGTACTACGAGCAGTACTTC
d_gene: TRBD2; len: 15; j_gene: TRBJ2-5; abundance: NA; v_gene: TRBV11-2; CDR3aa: CASSLGPGGVKTQYF; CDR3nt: TGTGCCAGCAGCTTAGGTCCGGGGGGTGTGAAGACCCAGTACTTC
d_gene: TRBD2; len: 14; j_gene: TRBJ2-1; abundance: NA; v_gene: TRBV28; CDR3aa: CASTLAGVDNEQFF; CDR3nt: TGTGCCAGCACGCTAGCGGGAGTGGACAATGAGCAGTTCTTC
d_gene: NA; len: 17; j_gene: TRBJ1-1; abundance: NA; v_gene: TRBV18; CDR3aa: CASSPSLRGNMNTEAFF; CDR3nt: TGTGCCAGCTCACCGTCGTTGCGCGGTAACATGAACACTGAAGCTTTCTTT
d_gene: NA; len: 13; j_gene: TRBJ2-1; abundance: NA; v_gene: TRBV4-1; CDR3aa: CASSQLGLNEQFF; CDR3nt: TGCGCCAGCAGCCAACTTGGTTTAAATGAGCAGTTCTTC
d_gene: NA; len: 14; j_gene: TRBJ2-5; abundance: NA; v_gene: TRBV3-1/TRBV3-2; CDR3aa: CASSQRGDGETQYF; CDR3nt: TGTGCCAGCAGCCAAAGGGGCGACGGAGAGACCCAGTACTTC
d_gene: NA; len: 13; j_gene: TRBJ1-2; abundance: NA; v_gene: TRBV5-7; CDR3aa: CASIHPREPGYTF; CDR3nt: TGTGCCAGCATCCACCCCCGGGAACCCGGCTACACCTTC
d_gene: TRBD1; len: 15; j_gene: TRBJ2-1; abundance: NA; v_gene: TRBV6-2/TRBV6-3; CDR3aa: CASSRRQGSGNEQFF; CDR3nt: TGTGCCAGCAGTCGAAGACAGGGGTCAGGCAATGAGCAGTTCTTC
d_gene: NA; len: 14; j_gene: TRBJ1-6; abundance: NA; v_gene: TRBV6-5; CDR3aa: CASGLSSYNSPLHF; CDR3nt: TGTGCCAGCGGGTTGAGCTCCTATAATTCACCCCTCCACTTT
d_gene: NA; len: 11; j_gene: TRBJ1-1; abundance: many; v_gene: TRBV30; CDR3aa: CAWSPTREAFF; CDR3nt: TGTGCCTGGAGTCCAACCAGGGAAGCTTTCTTT
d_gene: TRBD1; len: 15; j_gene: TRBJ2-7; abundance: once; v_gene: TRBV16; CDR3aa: CASSHEDRVVYEQYF; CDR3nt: TGTGCCAGCAGCCACGAGGACAGGGTAGTCTACGAGCAGTACTTC
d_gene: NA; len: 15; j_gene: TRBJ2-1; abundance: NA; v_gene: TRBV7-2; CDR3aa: CASSLRAGAGNEQFF; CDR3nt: TGTGCCAGCAGCTTAAGAGCCGGGGCCGGCAATGAGCAGTTCTTC
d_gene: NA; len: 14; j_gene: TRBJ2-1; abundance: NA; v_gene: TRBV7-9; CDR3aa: CASSPISSYNEQFF; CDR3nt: TGTGCCAGCAGCCCAATCAGCTCCTACAATGAGCAGTTCTTC
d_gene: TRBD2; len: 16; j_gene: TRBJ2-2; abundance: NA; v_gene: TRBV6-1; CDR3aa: CASSGVGTSNTGELFF; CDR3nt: TGTGCCAGCAGTGGGGTGGGGACTAGCAACACCGGGGAGCTGTTTTTT
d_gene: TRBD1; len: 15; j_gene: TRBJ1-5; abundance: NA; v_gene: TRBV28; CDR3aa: CASSIYRGRVQPQHF; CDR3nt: TGTGCCAGCAGCATTTACAGGGGGCGGGTCCAGCCCCAGCATTTT
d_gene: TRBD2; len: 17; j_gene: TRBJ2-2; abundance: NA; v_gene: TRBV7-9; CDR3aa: CASSDGTRGQRTGELFF; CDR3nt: TGTGCCAGCAGCGATGGGACTAGAGGGCAGCGCACCGGGGAGCTGTTTTTT